The TCR beta chain described here comes from a study of T cells and Merkel cell carcinoma outcomes. Study-level results: In Merkel cell carcinoma, repertoire and T-cell density reportedly predicted outcomes.

Trimming shortened V by 10 bases and J by 0 bases, and 15 bases separated the two germline ends. Per germline, CDR1 LGHNA and CDR2 YSLEER. This CDR3 contains 15 residues. Assay: immunoSEQ multiplex PCR; the TCRdb copy retains only in-frame clones and omits some. This table holds about 15,000 clones, over 85% found once. The table lists this clone with a few counts. Its antigen is not identified. The V gene is TRBV4-3, the J gene TRBJ2-2; D unresolved. Sequenced sample: tumor tissue from Merkel cell carcinoma. This receptor was identified in a human donor with Merkel cell carcinoma. The CDR3 region is CATRYSVTNTGELFF. The DNA of the CDR3 is TGCGCCACCCGATACAGTGTCACGAACACCGGGGAGCTGTTTTTT.